A single sample gave rise to the 32 T cell receptor beta chains below, sequenced in a study of blood T cells in healthy people across ages. A second 7 to 11 cycle PCR used barcoded and J-beta primers. TCRdb itself ran the 5' RACE reads through MiXCR, one entry per CDR3 protein. The data show about 1.7 million distinct CDR3 sequences, approximately 30% seen once. Specimen: blood. These receptors were taken from a woman between 25 and 40 years old in good health.

In this sample, this clonotype turned up many times. The chain uses TRBV29-1 and TRBJ2-5; tentatively, D is TRBD2 (5 bases). Looked up from germline, CDR1 is SQVTM and CDR2 is ANQGSEA. CDR3 length equals 12 residues. With 5 bases removed from V and 4 bases from J, the gap between germline ends came to 11 bases. Here the CDR3 DNA reads TGCAGCGTTCGGGGTCAACCAGAGACCCAGTACTTC. It specifies CSVRGQPETQYF.

The chain uses TRBV29-1 and TRBJ2-7; a weak D match, TRBD2 (7 bases). V lost 4 bases and J 7 bases, leaving 26 bases between the germline ends. The CDR3 length is 16 residues. The V gene's germline CDR1 is SQVTM and CDR2 ANQGSEA. The chain's CDR3 is CSVGSGAGAGLEEQYF. The CDR3 bases are TGCAGCGTTGGATCAGGGGCGGGGGCAGGGTTGGAGGAGCAGTACTTC.

This chain uses TRBV6-2 or TRBV6-3 with TRBJ1-2; maybe TRBD1 (5 bases). This CDR3 region has 12 residues. CDR1 and CDR2 (germline): MNHEY, SVGEGT. The V gene lost 5 bases and the J gene lost 7 bases, with 11 bases spanning the gap. CDR3 DNA sequence: TGTGCCAGCAGTCCACAGGATCTTGGCTACACCTTC. Translating gives CASSPQDLGYTF.

This clonotype was detected ten times or more. The chain uses TRBV6-6 and TRBJ2-7; perhaps TRBD2 as D (7 bases). The V gene lost 5 bases and the J gene lost 4 bases, with 21 bases spanning the gap. In germline, CDR1 is MNHNY, CDR2 SVGAGI (reference sequence). This CDR3 has 16 residues. CDR3 in amino acids: CASSTLGGGVLYEQYF. CDR3 coding DNA: TGTGCCAGCAGTACCCTGGGAGGGGGTGTATTATACGAGCAGTACTTC.

This chain joins TRBV7-6 and TRBJ2-1; 7 bases line up with TRBD2. The germline CDR1 and CDR2 sequences are SGHVS and FNYEAQ. Trimming took 4 bases from V and 3 from J; bases not matched to a gene: 6. The CDR3 is made up of 15 amino acids. The CDR3 loop reads CASSSDGGNYNEQFF. The CDR3 region has the DNA TGTGCCAGCAGCTCCGACGGGGGGAACTACAATGAGCAGTTCTTC.

This clonotype has a count of ten or more. The chain is built from TRBV4-1 and TRBJ2-1, with 7 bases aligning to TRBD2. The CDR3 extends over 15 amino acids. Germline V CDR1 and CDR2: MGHRA, YSYEKL. Losses at the gene ends were 4 bases for V and 8 bases for J; bases not matched to a gene: 11. In nucleotides, the CDR3 is TGCGCCAGCAGCCCCCCTGGGGCGGGAGAGGATGAGCAGTTCTTC. It encodes CASSPPGAGEDEQFF.

The V and J genes are TRBV12-3 or TRBV12-4 and TRBJ2-3, with 8 bases fitting TRBD2. The CDR3 spans 16 residues. J lost 7 bases, V lost 5 bases, and 14 bases had no gene match. As DNA, the CDR3 is TGTGCCAGCAGTACCTATGTTGCGGGAGGAACAAATACGCAGTATTTT. Translated: CASSTYVAGGTNTQYF.

To note about this clonotype: A read error may explain this, as a much larger clone is one base away. The rearrangement joins TRBV5-1 to TRBJ2-7; D possibly corresponds to TRBD2 (6 bases). Per germline, CDR1 SGHRS and CDR2 YFSETQ. The CDR3 totals 14 residues. Trimming pared 4 bases from V and 3 bases from J, leaving 14 bases between. The DNA of the CDR3 is TGCGCCAGCAGCCAGGGACCAGCGGGCTACGAGCAGTACTTC. It specifies CASSQGPAGYEQYF.

The chain joins TRBV5-1 to TRBJ2-3; D is perhaps TRBD1 (8 bases). The germline V gene encodes CDR1 SGHRS and CDR2 YFSETQ. V was clipped by 0 bases and J by 5 bases, with 16 bases between them. The length of the CDR3 is 16 residues. As DNA, the CDR3 is TGCGCCAGCAGCTTGGACAGGGGGGGTTCCGGAGATACGCAGTATTTT. It is translated as CASSLDRGGSGDTQYF.

The CDR3 reads CASSFSGLSTDTQYF. CDR3 DNA sequence: TGTGCCAGCAGCTTCTCAGGGCTTAGCACAGATACGCAGTATTTT. J is TRBJ2-3 and V is TRBV5-5; a possible D gene is TRBD1 (5 bases). The V gene lost 2 bases and the J gene lost 0 bases, with 10 bases spanning the gap. CDR3 length: 15 amino acids. Germline loops: CDR1 SGHKS, CDR2 YYEKEE (reference sequence).

With regard to this clonotype: The CDR3 does not end in the conserved phenylalanine or tryptophan, so this is likely a read error. The V gene is TRBV7-9, the J gene TRBJ1-1; D perhaps matches TRBD1 (6 bases). With 3 bases removed from V and 3 bases from J, the gap between germline ends came to 11 bases. Germline V lookup: CDR1 SEHNR, CDR2 FQNEAQ (reference sequence). The CDR3 totals 14 residues. The CDR3 DNA sequence: TGTGCCAGCAGCTTGCTAGGGGGAGACACTGAAGCTTTCTAT. It yields the protein CASSLLGGDTEAFY.

The chain links TRBV7-9 to TRBJ1-2; D not certain. From germline, CDR1 is SEHNR and CDR2 FQNEAQ (reference sequence). CDR3 length: 14 amino acids. Trimming took 5 bases from V and 3 from J, leaving 13 bases between them. The CDR3 region has the DNA TGTGCCAGCAGCCCTGACATAAGGGACTATGGCTACACCTTC. It translates to CASSPDIRDYGYTF.

At least ten counts were recorded for this clonotype. The chain employs TRBV7-6 and TRBJ2-7; possibly TRBD2 for D (5 bases). The V end was cut by 2 bases, the J end by 6 bases, with 14 bases between. Germline CDR1 SGHVS, CDR2 FNYEAQ. The CDR3 covers 14 residues. CDR3 residues: CASSLNTAGVEQYF. The CDR3 coding sequence is TGTGCCAGCAGCTTAAATACAGCCGGGGTCGAGCAGTACTTC.

The rearrangement links TRBV19 to TRBJ2-5; D may match TRBD1 or TRBD2 (6 bases each). The CDR3 spans 14 residues. The germline V and J ends were trimmed by 1 base and 5 bases, with 11 bases remaining between them. From germline, CDR1 is LNHDA and CDR2 SQIVND (reference sequence). CDR3 in DNA: TGTGCCAGTAGTATAGCCGGGGGCGACGAGACCCAGTACTTC. Translating gives CASSIAGGDETQYF.

This clonotype was picked up a small number of times. This chain links TRBV2 with TRBJ2-3; TRBD1 matches at 7 bases. From germline, CDR1 is SNHLY and CDR2 FYNNEI. CDR3 length: 17 amino acids. V lost 7 bases, J lost 0 bases, and 13 bases stayed unmatched. The CDR3 nucleotides are TGTGCCAGCACTGTACCCACGGGACAGCCTAGCACAGATACGCAGTATTTT. Its translation is CASTVPTGQPSTDTQYF.

The rearrangement joins TRBV29-1 to TRBJ2-2; 8 bases agree with TRBD2. The CDR3 consists of 12 residues. From germline, CDR1 is SQVTM and CDR2 ANQGSEA. CDR3 sequence: CGRGGQAGELFF. In DNA, the CDR3 is TGCGGCCGGGGGGGCCAAGCCGGGGAGCTGTTTTTT.

This clonotype was observed at least ten times. One end of the junction is discordant with germline, which a read error may explain. The rearrangement uses TRBV5-1 and TRBJ2-1, with D possibly being TRBD2 (7 bases). CDR1 and CDR2 (germline): SGHRS, YFSETQ. The CDR3 has 14 residues. As DNA, the CDR3 is TGTGCCAGCAGCTTAGGGGGAGGGCCGGATGAGCAGTTCTTC. As protein: CASSLGGGPDEQFF.

This clonotype has just a few counts. V gene TRBV9 combines with J gene TRBJ1-2, with D tentatively TRBD1 (5 bases). The V end lost 2 bases, the J end lost 7 bases, and 15 bases lay between the germline ends. The CDR3 sequence is 14 residues long. Germline-derived CDR1 and CDR2 are SGDLS and YYNGEE. CDR3 sequence (DNA): TGTGCCAGCAGCGTCGGGGGTTCGGTGGGTGGCTACACCTTC. It specifies CASSVGGSVGGYTF.

This clonotype was seen ten or more times. CDR3 residues: CASSQEGASGGAGRETQYF. The CDR3 DNA sequence: TGTGCCAGCAGCCAAGAAGGAGCTAGCGGGGGCGCCGGTCGGGAGACCCAGTACTTC. This chain links TRBV4-2 with TRBJ2-5, with 10 nucleotides matching TRBD2. Germline loops: CDR1 LGHNA, CDR2 YNFKEQ. The CDR3 consists of 19 residues. Trimming took 0 bases from V and 5 from J; bases not matched to a gene: 15.

As regards this clonotype: This may come from a read error, since a much larger clone is one base off. The chain couples TRBV7-9 to TRBJ2-4; 13 bases line up with TRBD2. With the DNA end fitting TRBJ2-7 better, the J assignment may be wrong. The CDR3 extends over 16 amino acids. The germline V gene has CDR1 SEHNR and CDR2 FQNEAQ (reference sequence). CDR3: CASNLARTSGSGEQYF. The CDR3 DNA sequence: TGTGCCAGCAACTTAGCTAGGACTAGCGGGAGTGGCGAGCAGTACTTC.

This clonotype was seen only a few times. V gene TRBV5-1 combines with J gene TRBJ2-5; D remains ambiguous. The V and J ends lost 0 bases and 11 bases respectively, with 14 bases between them. The CDR3 totals 13 residues. The germline V gene encodes CDR1 SGHRS and CDR2 YFSETQ. In nucleotides, the CDR3 is TGCGCCAGCAGCTTGGAGACCTGGAATGAGCAGTACTTC. Translation: CASSLETWNEQYF. The variable domain in full, completed from reference TRBV5-1 and TRBJ2-5, reads KAGVTQTPRYLIKTRGQQVTLSCSPISGHRSVSWYQQTPGQGLQFLFEYFSETQRNKGNFPGRFSGRQFSNSRSEMNVSTLELGDSALYLCASSLETWNEQYFGPGTRLLVL.

This chain joins TRBV7-3 and TRBJ2-1; TRBD1 matches at 9 bases. Per the germline V gene, CDR1 is SGHTA and CDR2 is FQGTGA. V lost 5 bases, J lost 6 bases, and 8 bases stayed unmatched. The CDR3 spans 15 residues. CDR3 loop: CASSLDRGSVNEQFF. DNA for the CDR3: TGTGCCAGCAGCCTCGACAGGGGGTCGGTCAATGAGCAGTTCTTC.

The table lists this clonotype with a few counts. The chain combines TRBV6-5 with TRBJ2-5, with D possibly matching TRBD1 (6 bases). CDR1 and CDR2 (germline): MNHEY, SVGAGI. The ends were cut back, 6 bases at V and 2 bases at J, with 16 bases in the middle. The CDR3 loop spans 15 amino acids. The chain's CDR3 is CASRPTGVFQETQYF. The CDR3 DNA reads as TGTGCCAGCAGGCCGACAGGAGTCTTTCAAGAGACCCAGTACTTC.

A note on this clonotype: This sequence may be a read error, since a much larger clone differs from it by one base. V gene TRBV29-1 combines with J gene TRBJ2-7, with unresolved D. Looked up from germline, CDR1 is SQVTM and CDR2 is ANQGSEA. V was shortened by 4 bases and J by 0 bases, with 13 bases between the two germline ends. CDR3 length equals 14 residues. In DNA, the CDR3 is TGCAGCGTTGCGCTCCAGCATAGCTCCTACGAGCAGTACTTC. Translation: CSVALQHSSYEQYF.

The rearrangement joins TRBV7-2 to TRBJ2-3; 7 positions agree with TRBD2. Germline V gene sequence: CDR1 SGHTA, CDR2 FQGNSA. Trimming removed 5 bases from V and 0 bases from J; junction bases left unmatched: 11. This CDR3 spans 17 amino acids. This CDR3 reads CASSRPRDYPSTDTQYF. CDR3 DNA: TGTGCCAGCAGCCGTCCCCGGGACTACCCAAGCACAGATACGCAGTATTTT.

The chain has TRBV6-1 and TRBJ2-3; TRBD1 is a possible D gene (5 bases). The V and J ends lost 7 bases and 0 bases respectively, with 14 bases between them. Germline loops: CDR1 MNHNS, CDR2 SASEGT. The length of the CDR3 is 15 residues. The DNA for the CDR3 is TGTGCCAGCACCCGACAGACATCTAGCACAGATACGCAGTATTTT. Translation gives CASTRQTSSTDTQYF.

There are a few counts of this clonotype. In DNA, the CDR3 is TGCAGCGTTGAGAGACAGATGAACACCGGGGAGCTGTTTTTT. Translation gives CSVERQMNTGELFF. V usage is TRBV29-1 and J usage is TRBJ2-2, with D tentatively TRBD1 (5 bases). The CDR3 has 14 residues. CDR1 is SQVTM, CDR2 ANQGSEA, per germline. Trimming stripped 3 bases from V and 1 base from J, with 9 bases between.

This chain connects TRBV11-3 to TRBJ2-2; the match to TRBD2 covers 7 bases. The CDR3 length is 16 residues. V lost 0 bases to trimming and J lost 5 bases; unmatched junction nucleotides: 6. Germline CDR1 is SGHNT and CDR2 is YENEEA. The CDR3 DNA sequence: TGTGCCAGCAGCTTAGATTCGAGGGGAGGGACCGGGGAGCTGTTTTTT. The encoded protein is CASSLDSRGGTGELFF.

This clonotype was seen more than once but under ten times. The V gene is TRBV12-5, the J gene TRBJ2-3; D not resolved. CDR1 and CDR2 (germline): LGHNT, FRNRAP. Trimming shortened V by 6 bases and J by 6 bases, and 22 bases separated the two germline ends. The CDR3 runs 16 residues. The CDR3, as DNA: TGTGCTAGTGGCTATCATATTTTGTCGGTCGAGGATACGCAGTATTTT. The encoded protein is CASGYHILSVEDTQYF.

This chain joins TRBV7-9 and TRBJ1-4; no clear D gene. The germline gives CDR1 SEHNR, CDR2 FQNEAQ (reference sequence). The germline V and J ends were trimmed by 3 bases and 1 base, with 6 bases remaining between them. The CDR3 has 14 residues. The CDR3 sequence is CASSFHGTNEKLFF. In nucleotides, the CDR3 is TGTGCCAGCAGCTTCCACGGAACTAATGAAAAACTGTTTTTT.

J is TRBJ2-1 and V is TRBV10-3; TRBD1 aligns across 8 bases. This CDR3 spans 16 amino acids. Trimming cost V 6 bases and J 1 base; bases outside gene matches: 8. Germline lookup yields CDR1 ENHRY and CDR2 SYGVKD. CDR3 in DNA: TGTGCCATCAGCGCGACAGGGGCCTTATCCTACAATGAGCAGTTCTTC. This translates into CAISATGALSYNEQFF.

A few counts support this clonotype. This chain links TRBV12-5 with TRBJ1-2; TRBD1 matches at 7 bases. This CDR3 region has 17 residues. Germline CDR1 LGHNT, CDR2 FRNRAP. V was clipped by 5 bases and J by 6 bases; unmatched bases: 18. In nucleotides, the CDR3 is TGTGCTAGTGGTCCGACCCTAAAAAACAGGGGAAAGGATGGCTACACCTTC. This codes for CASGPTLKNRGKDGYTF.